The 29 T cell receptor beta chains listed next were all sequenced from one sample in a study of T cell repertoires in cytomegalovirus infection. One entry per CDR3 protein results from TCRdb running MiXCR on the reads. The sample consists of about 890,000 distinct CDR3 sequences, around 29% of them appearing once. Their antigen targets remain unknown. The sample here was cultured CD8+ T cells from PBMCs, taken from culture after CMV antigen stimulation. These receptors were obtained from a human donor in good health (CMV status not recorded). Some clones in this sample may be carry-over from other donors' samples.

A few counts support this clonotype. Its ends do not fully match the called genes, so a read error is possible. V gene TRBV19 combines with J gene TRBJ1-1, with D unclear. Per germline, CDR1 LNHDA and CDR2 SQIVND (reference sequence). The CDR3 spans 13 residues. CDR3 in amino acids: CASSIGGVTQAFF. CDR3 in DNA: TGTGCCAGTAGTATAGGTGGGGTCACTCAAGCTTTCTTT. The full variable domain, rest sourced from reference TRBV19 and TRBJ1-1, is DGGITQSPKYLFRKEGQNVTLSCEQNLNHDAMYWYRQDPGQGLRLIYYSQIVNDFQKGDIAEGYSVSREKKESFPLTVTSAQKNPTAFYLCASSIGGVTQAFFGQGTRLTVV.

This clonotype was detected a few times. The chain combines TRBV15 with TRBJ2-7; D unclear. V was pared by 0 bases and J by 6 bases, with 9 bases between. CDR1 and CDR2 (germline): LNHNV, YYDKDF (reference sequence). The CDR3 runs 13 residues. The CDR3 DNA follows: TGTGCCACCAGCAGAGATAGGGTTCCCGAGCAGTACTTC. It specifies CATSRDRVPEQYF.

This clonotype was recorded a few times. The chain employs TRBV6-2 or TRBV6-3 and TRBJ1-5, with D possibly being TRBD1 (6 bases). The CDR3 spans 14 residues. CDR1 is MNHEY and CDR2 is SVGEGT in the germline V gene. V lost 5 bases, J lost 6 bases, and 14 bases lay in between. The CDR3: CASSGIQGIQPQHF. In nucleotides, the CDR3 is TGTGCCAGCAGTGGCATCCAGGGGATTCAGCCCCAGCATTTT.

The chain employs TRBV27 and TRBJ1-1; D unresolved. V was clipped by 4 bases and J by 1 base, with 10 bases between them. CDR1 MNHEY and CDR2 SMNVEV come from the germline V gene (reference sequence). This CDR3 has 14 amino acids. CDR3 sequence: CASSSNPRNTEAFF. The CDR3 bases are TGTGCCAGCAGTTCCAACCCCAGGAACACTGAAGCTTTCTTT.

The chain employs TRBV7-6 and TRBJ2-1; D may be TRBD2 (5 bases). Germline CDR1 and CDR2: SGHVS and FNYEAQ. Trimming shortened V by 1 base and J by 8 bases, and 15 bases separated the two germline ends. The CDR3 extends over 15 amino acids. The CDR3 loop reads CASSLDEGSGHEQFF. The CDR3 nucleotides read TGTGCCAGCAGCTTAGATGAGGGATCCGGACATGAGCAGTTCTTC.

The table lists this clonotype with a few counts. This sequence joins TRBV6-1 and TRBJ2-1, with D possibly TRBD1 on 5 matching bases. There are 17 residues in the CDR3. CDR1 is MNHNS and CDR2 is SASEGT in the germline V gene. V lost 5 bases to trimming and J lost 0 bases, with 17 bases between them. CDR3 amino acids: CASSRPWGASSYNEQFF. CDR3 bases: TGTGCCAGCAGTCGACCCTGGGGCGCCAGCTCCTACAATGAGCAGTTCTTC.

The sample holds a few counts of this clonotype. The gene calls are TRBV7-8 and TRBJ2-3; 7 bases line up with TRBD2. Trimming at V came to 2 bases and at J to 2 bases, leaving 7 bases not matched to a gene. Per germline, CDR1 SGHVS and CDR2 FQNEAQ. This CDR3 contains 16 residues. CDR3 sequence: CASSLRLAPPTDTQYF. CDR3 DNA sequence: TGTGCCAGCAGCTTAAGACTAGCCCCCCCCACAGATACGCAGTATTTT.

The chain recombines TRBV23-1 with TRBJ2-5, with D uncertain. TRBV23-1 qualifies as an ORF whose function is uncertain. The CDR3 covers 15 residues. Trimming stripped 5 bases from V and 2 bases from J, with 15 bases between. CDR3 sequence reads: CASSYFEILQETQYF. CDR3 nucleotides: TGCGCCAGCAGTTACTTTGAGATCCTACAAGAGACCCAGTACTTC.

The chain recombines TRBV12-3 or TRBV12-4 with TRBJ2-5; tentatively, D is TRBD1 (6 bases). The CDR3 is 15 residues long. V lost 7 bases and J 4 bases, leaving 19 bases between the germline ends. CDR3 sequence (DNA): TGTGCCAGCAAGATACAGGGTTCGGTCCGAGAGACCCAGTACTTC. Its translation: CASKIQGSVRETQYF.

There are many counts of this clonotype. This chain links TRBV7-8 with TRBJ2-7; D is unclear. Trimming pared 5 bases from V and 1 base from J, leaving 15 bases between. Per germline, CDR1 SGHVS and CDR2 FQNEAQ. The CDR3 loop spans 15 amino acids. CDR3 protein: CASSPPASNSYEQYF. CDR3 sequence (DNA): TGTGCCAGCAGCCCCCCCGCGTCGAATTCCTACGAGCAGTACTTC.

There are a few counts of this clonotype. The V gene is TRBV11-2, the J gene TRBJ1-2; D is unresolved. Trimming took off 1 base at V and 7 bases at J, with 16 bases between the two ends. The CDR3 spans 15 residues. Germline CDR1 reads SGHAT; CDR2 reads FQNNGV. This CDR3 is CASSLGRSPTVGYTF. The CDR3 DNA is TGTGCCAGCAGCTTAGGACGTTCGCCTACCGTTGGCTACACCTTC.

The sample holds a few counts of this clonotype. This sequence joins TRBV6-5 and TRBJ2-5; TRBD1 aligns across 8 bases. The CDR3 consists of 15 residues. Germline CDR1 reads MNHEY; CDR2 reads SVGAGI. J was trimmed by 5 bases and V by 0 bases; bases with no gene match: 5. CDR3 DNA: TGTGCCAGCAGTTACTCGACAGGGGCTACGGAGACCCAGTACTTC. Translated, it gives CASSYSTGATETQYF.

This clonotype was seen more than once but under ten times. V usage is TRBV4-1 and J usage is TRBJ2-1; D remains ambiguous. The CDR3 extends over 15 amino acids. Trimming cost V 1 base and J 3 bases, with 10 bases left between them. The V gene's germline CDR1 is MGHRA and CDR2 YSYEKL. This CDR3 is CASSQADGYYNEQFF. The CDR3 coding sequence is TGCGCCAGCAGCCAAGCTGACGGTTACTACAATGAGCAGTTCTTC.

V and J are TRBV23-1 and TRBJ2-3; 8 bases are shared with TRBD2. TRBV23-1 is an ORF, and what it does is uncertain. The ends lost 2 bases at V and 3 bases at J; junction bases unmatched: 7. This CDR3 spans 16 amino acids. CDR3 sequence (DNA): TGCGCCAGCAGTCAAACGCGGGGGGCACGGACAGATACGCAGTATTTT. Residues: CASSQTRGARTDTQYF.

This clonotype was counted ten times or more. The chain combines TRBV7-2 with TRBJ2-3, with D possibly matching TRBD2 (6 bases). Trimming removed 4 bases from V and 5 bases from J, with 19 bases in between. The length of the CDR3 is 16 residues. Looked up from germline, CDR1 is SGHTA and CDR2 is FQGNSA. CDR3 loop: CASSSRDSRFGDTQYF. CDR3 nucleotides: TGTGCCAGCAGCTCTCGGGACTCTCGATTCGGAGATACGCAGTATTTT.

The genes are TRBV14 and TRBJ2-2, with TRBD2 as a possible D gene (5 bases). Germline CDR1 SGHDN, CDR2 FVKESK. With 4 bases removed from V and 4 bases from J, the gap between germline ends came to 13 bases. This CDR3 spans 15 amino acids. The CDR3 loop reads CASSPTISPTGELFF. In nucleotides, the CDR3 is TGTGCCAGCAGCCCGACTATCTCCCCCACCGGGGAGCTGTTTTTT.

A few counts support this clonotype. The CDR3 is CASSELAGRNTEAFF. In DNA, the CDR3 is TGTGCCAGCAGTGAGTTGGCGGGTCGGAACACTGAAGCTTTCTTT. The V gene is TRBV6-1, the J gene TRBJ1-1, with D unresolved. V dropped 3 bases and J dropped 1 base, with 12 bases sitting between them. Germline V gene sequence: CDR1 MNHNS, CDR2 SASEGT. The CDR3 has 15 residues.

This clonotype was recorded a few times. V and J are TRBV15 and TRBJ1-1, with no clear D. V was clipped by 0 bases and J by 11 bases, with 16 bases between them. This CDR3 comprises 14 residues. Germline loops: CDR1 LNHNV, CDR2 YYDKDF (reference sequence). CDR3 loop: CATSRDPSPLRAFF. For the CDR3, the DNA is TGTGCCACCAGCAGAGATCCCTCGCCATTGAGGGCTTTCTTT. The variable domain in full, with the rest retrieved from reference TRBV15 and TRBJ1-1, is DAMVIQNPRYQVTQFGKPVTLSCSQTLNHNVMYWYQQKSSQAPKLLFHYYDKDFNNEADTPDNFQSRRPNTSFCFLDIRSPGLGDTAMYLCATSRDPSPLRAFFGQGTRLTVV.

This clonotype has a count of ten or more. The chain employs TRBV6-1 and TRBJ2-3; a weak D match, TRBD1 (6 bases). Germline V gene lookup returns CDR1 MNHNS and CDR2 SASEGT. This CDR3 has 14 amino acids. V was clipped by 6 bases and J by 3 bases, with 13 bases between them. This chain's CDR3 is CASRPGVGTDTQYF. The DNA of the CDR3 is TGTGCCAGCAGGCCAGGGGTCGGAACAGATACGCAGTATTTT.

This clonotype was detected ten times or more. The gene calls are TRBV6-5 and TRBJ2-3; D is uncertain. This CDR3 is 14 amino acids long. V lost 6 bases and J 0 bases, leaving 10 bases between the germline ends. Germline V gene sequence: CDR1 MNHEY, CDR2 SVGAGI. CDR3 region: CASSPADSTDTQYF. In DNA form, the CDR3 reads TGTGCCAGCAGCCCCGCGGACAGCACAGATACGCAGTATTTT.

Regarding this clonotype: A read error may explain this, as a much larger clone is one base away. The genes are TRBV7-3 and TRBJ2-1, with TRBD1 matching over 7 bases. The CDR3 sequence is 16 residues long. V lost 4 bases to trimming and J lost 9 bases; unmatched junction nucleotides: 15. In germline, CDR1 is SGHTA, CDR2 FQGTGA. Here the CDR3 reads CASSSFNRGEFGEQFF. As DNA, the CDR3 is TGTGCCAGCAGCTCATTTAACAGGGGCGAGTTTGGTGAGCAGTTCTTC.

Worth noting for this clonotype: This clone may be a read error of a much larger clone one base away. The rearrangement joins TRBV12-3 or TRBV12-4 to TRBJ2-7; a weak D match, TRBD2 (5 bases). There are 18 residues in the CDR3. V was cut by 6 bases and J by 6 bases, with 30 bases left in between. The DNA for the CDR3 is TGTGCCAGCAGCCCGGCCTGGAGGTGGGGTGAAGGAGGTACCGAGCAGTACTTC. It is translated as CASSPAWRWGEGGTEQYF.

This clonotype was counted between two and nine times. The V and J genes are TRBV4-3 and TRBJ2-1, with D unclear. The germline V gene has CDR1 LGHNA and CDR2 YSLEER. Trimming cost V 0 bases and J 8 bases, with 17 bases left between them. The CDR3 covers 16 residues. Written as DNA, the CDR3 is TGCGCCAGCAGCCAAGAAAATTCGGGCATCCTTTATGAGCAGTTCTTC. This codes for CASSQENSGILYEQFF.

This clonotype was detected once. This chain joins TRBV7-4 and TRBJ2-7; 8 nucleotides agree with TRBD2. The CDR3 totals 12 residues. Germline lookup yields CDR1 SGHVT and CDR2 SQSDAQ. Losses at the gene ends were 11 bases for V and 1 base for J; bases not matched to a gene: 4. The CDR3 coding sequence is TGTGCCGGGGCGGGGGGTTCCTACGAGCAGTACTTC. This translates into CAGAGGSYEQYF.

This clonotype was found a few times. The rearrangement links TRBV20-1 to TRBJ1-3; weak D call: TRBD1 (6 bases). V lost 2 bases and J 1 base, leaving 18 bases between the germline ends. Germline-derived CDR1 and CDR2 are DFQATT and SNEGSKA (reference sequence). CDR3 length: 17 amino acids. CDR3 amino acids: CSARHTGLRGSGNTIYF. As DNA, the CDR3 is TGCAGTGCTAGACACACAGGGCTCCGAGGGTCTGGAAACACCATATATTTT.

The chain couples TRBV4-1 to TRBJ1-2; a weak D match, TRBD1 (6 bases). The V gene's germline CDR1 is MGHRA and CDR2 YSYEKL. Deletions cut 0 bases from V and 7 bases from J, with 15 bases between. The CDR3 extends over 15 amino acids. The CDR3 DNA reads as TGCGCCAGCAGCCAAGATCCGAGGACAGCTTTTGGCTACACCTTC. This encodes CASSQDPRTAFGYTF.

The chain is built from TRBV19 and TRBJ1-1, with unresolved D. The CDR3 is made up of 14 amino acids. Germline V CDR1 and CDR2: LNHDA, SQIVND (reference sequence). V shed 1 base and J shed 6 bases, with 12 bases lying between them. The CDR3 here is CASSIGRAAPEAFF. The CDR3 DNA reads as TGTGCCAGTAGTATAGGCCGGGCTGCCCCTGAAGCTTTCTTT.

V gene TRBV6-1 combines with J gene TRBJ1-2; no reliable D call. Germline CDR1 is MNHNS and CDR2 is SASEGT. The V gene lost 9 bases and the J gene lost 2 bases, with 16 bases spanning the gap. The CDR3 totals 14 residues. The CDR3 spells CARRYTRPNYGYTF. The CDR3 DNA sequence: TGTGCCAGACGGTACACGAGACCGAACTATGGCTACACCTTC.

The chain carries TRBV28 and TRBJ2-1; D remains unclear. This CDR3 comprises 15 residues. V was cut by 4 bases and J by 8 bases, with 18 bases left in between. Germline V gene sequence: CDR1 MDHEN, CDR2 SYDVKM. CDR3 nucleotides: TGTGCCAGCAGTTCTTTCTACGCGGTTGCGGATGAGCAGTTCTTC. Translated: CASSSFYAVADEQFF.